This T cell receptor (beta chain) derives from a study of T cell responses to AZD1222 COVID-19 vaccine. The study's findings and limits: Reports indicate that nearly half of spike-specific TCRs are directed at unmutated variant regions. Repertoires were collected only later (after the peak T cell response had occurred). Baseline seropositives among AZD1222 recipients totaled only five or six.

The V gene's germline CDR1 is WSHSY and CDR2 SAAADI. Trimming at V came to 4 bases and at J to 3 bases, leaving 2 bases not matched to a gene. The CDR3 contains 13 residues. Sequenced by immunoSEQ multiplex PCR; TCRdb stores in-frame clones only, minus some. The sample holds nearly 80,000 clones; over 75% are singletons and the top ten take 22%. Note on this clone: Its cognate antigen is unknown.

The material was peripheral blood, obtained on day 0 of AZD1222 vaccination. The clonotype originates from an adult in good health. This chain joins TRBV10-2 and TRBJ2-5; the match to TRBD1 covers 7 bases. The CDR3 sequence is CASSARGKETQYF. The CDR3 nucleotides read TGCGCCAGCAGTGCCAGGGGGAAAGAGACCCAGTACTTC.